Sequencing of this T cell receptor beta chain was carried out in a study of blood T cells in healthy people across ages. Study results and limitations: What prevented conclusive comparison of naive and antigen-experienced cells was that PBMCs were unsorted.

V shed 5 bases and J shed 2 bases, with 12 bases lying between them. CDR3 size: 14 residues. The germline V gene encodes CDR1 MNHEY and CDR2 SVGAGI. A second PCR, run for roughly 7 to 12 cycles, used a sample-barcoded 5' primer plus a J-beta primer mix. From the 5' RACE reads, TCRdb called clonotypes with MiXCR, one entry per CDR3 protein. Of about 590,000 distinct CDR3 sequences detected, less than 35% appear once; the ten largest clones hold about a sixth. This clonotype has only a few counts. The antigen is unknown. The sequenced sample consisted of blood. The chain links TRBV6-5 to TRBJ1-2, with D hard to call. This sequence originates from an elderly woman in good health. CDR3 DNA sequence: TGTGCCAGCAGTACCCAACGGGCCAACTATGGCTACACCTTC. Translating gives CASSTQRANYGYTF.